This TCR beta chain derives from a study of blood T cells in healthy people across ages. Combining a sample-barcoded 5' primer with a J-beta primer mix, a second PCR ran for about 7 to 11 cycles. TCRdb re-called the 5' RACE reads through MiXCR, storing one row per CDR3 protein. In the table there are roughly 1,500,000 distinct CDR3 sequences, 30% to 35% of which are singletons. About this clonotype itself: What it recognizes is unknown. One junction end disagrees with the germline gene, perhaps due to a read error.

Notes on the study in general: TCR beta diversity, measured per million T cells, fell in a roughly linear way with age.

Isolating PBMCs gave at least 6.5 million of these cells per sample. Per the germline V gene, CDR1 is LNHDA and CDR2 is SQIVND (reference sequence). The length of the CDR3 is 12 residues. The sample taken for sequencing was blood. The gene calls are TRBV19 and TRBJ2-1; 8 bases are shared with TRBD1. The TCR originated in a woman aged 25-40 years in good health. The CDR3 sequence is CATRQGLNGQFF. The CDR3 nucleotides read TGTGCCACCCGACAGGGGTTGAATGGGCAGTTCTTC. Full variable domain (remainder filled in from reference TRBV19 and TRBJ2-1): DGGITQSPKYLFRKEGQNVTLSCEQNLNHDAMYWYRQDPGQGLRLIYYSQIVNDFQKGDIAEGYSVSREKKESFPLTVTSAQKNPTAFYLCATRQGLNGQFFGPGTRLTVL.